The TCR beta chain under discussion was sequenced for a study of cytomegalovirus exposure and HLA in healthy donors. The CDR3 contains 13 residues. V was shortened by 3 bases and J by 2 bases, with 8 bases between the two germline ends. CDR1 is MNHEY, CDR2 SMNVEV, per germline (reference sequence). Assay: immunoSEQ multiplex PCR; the TCRdb copy retains only in-frame clones and omits some. This table holds approximately 220,000 clones, roughly 88% found once. This clonotype was obtained from a woman under 40 in good health and CMV-seropositive. The chain uses TRBV27 and TRBJ2-7; a possible D gene is TRBD1 (6 bases). The sample comprised PBMCs. As DNA, the CDR3 is TGTGCCAGCAGTTTTCCAGGGGCCTACGAGCAGTACTTC. Protein product: CASSFPGAYEQYF.